The present entry profiles one T cell receptor beta chain with its context. What it binds is unknown. The sample is drawn from a study of T cells in tumors after PD-1 blockade. Study context: No patient had prior checkpoint blockade, systemic immunosuppression, or radiotherapy within 4 weeks. Either cemiplimab 350 mg every 2 weeks or pembrolizumab 200 mg every 3 weeks was given. Peripheral blood samples averaged 36,536 unique clonotypes and more than 100,000 templates.

With 2 bases removed from V and 6 bases from J, the gap between germline ends came to 9 bases. Per germline, CDR1 SGDLS and CDR2 YYNGEE. The length of the CDR3 is 13 residues. Repertoires were generated with immunoSEQ multiplex PCR, while TCRdb's copy carries only in-frame clones and drops some. Of about 63,000 clones in the sample, over 65% were seen once. Study outcomes and limitations: Some novel exhausted tumor clones appeared in pre-treatment blood, suggesting peripheral recruitment.

Sequencing used PBMCs, obtained after anti-PD-1 treatment. The genes are TRBV9 and TRBJ2-1; D might be TRBD2 (6 bases). The source of this sequence is a human donor with basal cell carcinoma. The CDR3 spells CASSVGGGNEQFF. The CDR3 nucleotides are TGTGCCAGCAGCGTGGGAGGAGGCAATGAGCAGTTCTTC.